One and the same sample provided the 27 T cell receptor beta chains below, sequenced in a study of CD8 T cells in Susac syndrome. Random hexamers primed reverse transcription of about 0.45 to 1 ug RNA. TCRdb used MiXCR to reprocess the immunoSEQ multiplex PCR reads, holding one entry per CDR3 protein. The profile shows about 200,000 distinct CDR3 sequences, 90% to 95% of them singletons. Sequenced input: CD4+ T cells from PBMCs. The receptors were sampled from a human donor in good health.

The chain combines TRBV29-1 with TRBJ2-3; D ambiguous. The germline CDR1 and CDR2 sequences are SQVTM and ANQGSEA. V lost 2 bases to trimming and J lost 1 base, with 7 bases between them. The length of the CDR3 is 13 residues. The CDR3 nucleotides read TGCAGCGTTGAAATGGACGGCACAGATACGCAGTATTTT. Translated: CSVEMDGTDTQYF.

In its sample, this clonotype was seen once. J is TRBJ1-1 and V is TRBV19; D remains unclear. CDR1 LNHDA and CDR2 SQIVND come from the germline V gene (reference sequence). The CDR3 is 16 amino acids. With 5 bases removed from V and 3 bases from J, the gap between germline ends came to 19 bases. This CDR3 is CASSPTDPKSDTEAFF. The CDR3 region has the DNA TGTGCCAGTAGTCCGACGGACCCAAAGAGCGACACTGAAGCTTTCTTT.

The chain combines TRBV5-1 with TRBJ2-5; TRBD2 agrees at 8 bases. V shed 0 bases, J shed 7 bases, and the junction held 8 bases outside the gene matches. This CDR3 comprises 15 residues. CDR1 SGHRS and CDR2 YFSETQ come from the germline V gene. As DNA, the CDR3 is TGCGCCAGCAGCTTGGAATACAGCGGGAGTGGGACCCAGTACTTC. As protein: CASSLEYSGSGTQYF.

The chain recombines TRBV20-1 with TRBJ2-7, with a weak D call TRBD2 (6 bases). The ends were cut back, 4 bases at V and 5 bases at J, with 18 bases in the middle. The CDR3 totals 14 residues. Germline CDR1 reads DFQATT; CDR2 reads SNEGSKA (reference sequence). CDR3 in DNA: TGCAGTGCTACCTCGGGCCGGGAGTTCGACGAGCAGTACTTC. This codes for CSATSGREFDEQYF.

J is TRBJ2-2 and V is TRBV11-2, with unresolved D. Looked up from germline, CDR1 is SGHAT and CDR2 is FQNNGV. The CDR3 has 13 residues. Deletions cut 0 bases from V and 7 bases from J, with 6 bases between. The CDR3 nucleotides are TGTGCCAGCAGCTTAGAGAGAGGCGGGGAGCTGTTTTTT. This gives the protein CASSLERGGELFF.

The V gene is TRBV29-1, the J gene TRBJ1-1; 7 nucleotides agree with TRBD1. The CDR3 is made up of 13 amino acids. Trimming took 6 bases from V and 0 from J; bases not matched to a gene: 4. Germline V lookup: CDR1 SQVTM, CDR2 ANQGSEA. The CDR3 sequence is CSVVQGMNTEAFF. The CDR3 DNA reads TGCAGCGTCGTACAGGGGATGAACACTGAAGCTTTCTTT.

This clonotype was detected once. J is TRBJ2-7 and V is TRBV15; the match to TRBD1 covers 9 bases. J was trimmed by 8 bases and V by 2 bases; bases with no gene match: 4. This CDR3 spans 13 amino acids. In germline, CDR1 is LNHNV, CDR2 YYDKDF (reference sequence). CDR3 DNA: TGTGCCACCAGCAGACCGACAGGGGGGAAGCAGTACGTC. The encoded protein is CATSRPTGGKQYV.

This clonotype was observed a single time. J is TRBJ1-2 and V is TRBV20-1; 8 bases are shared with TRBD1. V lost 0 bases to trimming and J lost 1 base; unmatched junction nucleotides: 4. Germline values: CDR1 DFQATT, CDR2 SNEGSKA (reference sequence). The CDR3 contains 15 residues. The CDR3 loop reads CSARDLGQDNYGYTF. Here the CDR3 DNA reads TGCAGTGCTAGAGATCTGGGACAGGATAACTATGGCTACACCTTC.

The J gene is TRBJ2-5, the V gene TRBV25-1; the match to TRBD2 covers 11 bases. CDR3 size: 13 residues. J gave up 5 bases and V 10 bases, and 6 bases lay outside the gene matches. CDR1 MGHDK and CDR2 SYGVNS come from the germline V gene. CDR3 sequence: CATDSGRGETQYF. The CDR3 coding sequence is TGTGCCACCGATAGCGGGAGGGGGGAGACCCAGTACTTC.

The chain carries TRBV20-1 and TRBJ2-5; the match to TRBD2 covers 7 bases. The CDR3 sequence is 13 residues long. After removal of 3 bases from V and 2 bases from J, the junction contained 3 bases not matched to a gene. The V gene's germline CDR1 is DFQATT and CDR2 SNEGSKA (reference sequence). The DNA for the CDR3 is TGCAGTGCTAGCCCAGCGGGACAAGAGACCCAGTACTTC. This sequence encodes CSASPAGQETQYF.

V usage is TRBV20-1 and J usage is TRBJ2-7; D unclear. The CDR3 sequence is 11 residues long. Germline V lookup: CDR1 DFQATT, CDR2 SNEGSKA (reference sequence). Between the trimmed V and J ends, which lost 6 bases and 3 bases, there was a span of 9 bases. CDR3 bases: TGCAGTGCCCCAATCGGCTACGAGCAGTACTTC. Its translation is CSAPIGYEQYF.

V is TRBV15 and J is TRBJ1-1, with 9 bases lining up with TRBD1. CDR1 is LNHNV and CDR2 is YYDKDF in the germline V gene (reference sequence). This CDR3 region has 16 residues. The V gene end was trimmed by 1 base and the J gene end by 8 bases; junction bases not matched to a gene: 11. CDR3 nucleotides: TGTGCCACCAGCAGAGCCTTACAGGGGGCCGGGGCGGAAGCTTTCTTT. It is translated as CATSRALQGAGAEAFF.

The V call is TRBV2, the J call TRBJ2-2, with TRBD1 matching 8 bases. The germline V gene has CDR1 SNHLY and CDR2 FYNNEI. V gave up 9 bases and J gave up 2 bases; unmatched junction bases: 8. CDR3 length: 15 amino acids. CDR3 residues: CASVTGGANTGELFF. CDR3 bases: TGTGCCAGTGTTACAGGGGGTGCCAACACCGGGGAGCTGTTTTTT.

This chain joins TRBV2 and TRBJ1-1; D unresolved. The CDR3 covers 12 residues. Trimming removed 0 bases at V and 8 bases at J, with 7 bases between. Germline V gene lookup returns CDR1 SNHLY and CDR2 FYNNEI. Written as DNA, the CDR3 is TGTGCCAGCAGTGAAGCCAGGTACGAAGCTTTCTTT. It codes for CASSEARYEAFF. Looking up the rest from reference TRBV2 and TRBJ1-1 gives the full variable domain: EPEVTQTPSHQVTQMGQEVILRCVPISNHLYFYWYRQILGQKVEFLVSFYNNEISEKSEIFDDQFSVERPDGSNFTLKIRSTKLEDSAMYFCASSEARYEAFFGQGTRLTVV.

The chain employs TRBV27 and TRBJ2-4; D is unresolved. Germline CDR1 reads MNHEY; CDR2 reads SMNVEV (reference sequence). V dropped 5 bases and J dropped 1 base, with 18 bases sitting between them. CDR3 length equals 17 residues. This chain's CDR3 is CASSPRSDPEAKNIQYF. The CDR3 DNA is TGTGCCAGCAGTCCGCGGTCGGACCCGGAGGCCAAAAACATTCAGTACTTC.

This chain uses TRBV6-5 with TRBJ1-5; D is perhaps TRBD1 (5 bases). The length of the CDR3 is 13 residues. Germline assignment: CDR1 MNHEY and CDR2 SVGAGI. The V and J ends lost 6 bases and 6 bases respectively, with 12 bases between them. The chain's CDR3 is CASRRERGQPQHF. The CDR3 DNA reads TGTGCCAGCAGGAGGGAGAGGGGTCAGCCCCAGCATTTT.

The CDR3 is CASSLGVGLSGDTQYF. The CDR3 DNA follows: TGCGCCAGCAGCTTGGGGGTCGGCCTCTCGGGAGATACGCAGTATTTT. This chain connects TRBV5-1 to TRBJ2-3, with D hard to call. The CDR3 is 16 amino acids. Germline CDR1 reads SGHRS; CDR2 reads YFSETQ. Trimming pared 0 bases from V and 5 bases from J, leaving 16 bases between. The full variable domain, completed using reference TRBV5-1 and TRBJ2-3, is KAGVTQTPRYLIKTRGQQVTLSCSPISGHRSVSWYQQTPGQGLQFLFEYFSETQRNKGNFPGRFSGRQFSNSRSEMNVSTLELGDSALYLCASSLGVGLSGDTQYFGPGTRLTVL.

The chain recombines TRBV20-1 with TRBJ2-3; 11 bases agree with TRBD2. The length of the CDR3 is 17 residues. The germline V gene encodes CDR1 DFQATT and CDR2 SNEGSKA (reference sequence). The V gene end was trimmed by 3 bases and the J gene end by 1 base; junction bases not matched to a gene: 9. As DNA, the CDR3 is TGCAGTGCTAGCCTAGCGGGAGGCCGATTCGGCACAGATACGCAGTATTTT. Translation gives CSASLAGGRFGTDTQYF.

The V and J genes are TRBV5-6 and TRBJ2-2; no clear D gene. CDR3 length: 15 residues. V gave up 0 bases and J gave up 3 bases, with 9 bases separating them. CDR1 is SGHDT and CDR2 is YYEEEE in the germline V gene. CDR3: CASSLEGRYTGELFF. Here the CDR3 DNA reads TGTGCCAGCAGCTTGGAGGGTCGGTACACCGGGGAGCTGTTTTTT.

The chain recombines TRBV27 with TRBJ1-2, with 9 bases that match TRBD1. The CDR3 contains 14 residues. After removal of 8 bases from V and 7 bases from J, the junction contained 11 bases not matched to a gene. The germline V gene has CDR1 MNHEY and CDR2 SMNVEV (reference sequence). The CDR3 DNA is TGTGCCAGCGGTCAGGGACAGGGTAAAGCTGGCTACACCTTC. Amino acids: CASGQGQGKAGYTF.

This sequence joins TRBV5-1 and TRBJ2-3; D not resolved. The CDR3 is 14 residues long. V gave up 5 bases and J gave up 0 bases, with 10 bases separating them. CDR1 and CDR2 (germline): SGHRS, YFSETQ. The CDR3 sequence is CASRGASSTDTQYF. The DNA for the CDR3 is TGCGCCAGCAGGGGCGCTTCTAGCACAGATACGCAGTATTTT.

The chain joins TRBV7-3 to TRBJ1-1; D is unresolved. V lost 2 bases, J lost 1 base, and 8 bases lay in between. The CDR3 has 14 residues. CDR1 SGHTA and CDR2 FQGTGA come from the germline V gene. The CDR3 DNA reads TGTGCCAGCAGCTTAGATCCGGGGAACACTGAAGCTTTCTTT. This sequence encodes CASSLDPGNTEAFF.

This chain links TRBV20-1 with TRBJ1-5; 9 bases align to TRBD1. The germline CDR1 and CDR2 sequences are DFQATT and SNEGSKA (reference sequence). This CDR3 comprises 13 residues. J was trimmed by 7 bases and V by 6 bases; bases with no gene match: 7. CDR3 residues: CSARTGVNQPQHF. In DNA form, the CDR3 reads TGCAGTGCCAGGACAGGGGTAAACCAGCCCCAGCATTTT.

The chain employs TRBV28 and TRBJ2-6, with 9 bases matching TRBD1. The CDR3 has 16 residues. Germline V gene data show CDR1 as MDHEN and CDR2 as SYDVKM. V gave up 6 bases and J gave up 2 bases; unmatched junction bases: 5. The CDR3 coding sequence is TGTGCCAGCAGCTGGACAGGGGTGGCTGGGGCCAACGTCCTGACTTTC. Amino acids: CASSWTGVAGANVLTF.

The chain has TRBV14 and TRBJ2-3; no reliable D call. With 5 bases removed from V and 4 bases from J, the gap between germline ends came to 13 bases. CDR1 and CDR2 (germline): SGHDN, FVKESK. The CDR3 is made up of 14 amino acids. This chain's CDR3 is CASSEEYDADTQYF. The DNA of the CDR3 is TGTGCCAGCAGCGAGGAATATGACGCAGATACGCAGTATTTT.

CDR3 nucleotide sequence: TGTGCCACCAAGGCGGGGACCCAGGGGGATTCACCCCTCCACTTT. This codes for CATKAGTQGDSPLHF. The J gene is TRBJ1-6, the V gene TRBV15, with 7 bases lining up with TRBD1. This CDR3 region has 15 residues. V lost 7 bases, J lost 8 bases, and 11 bases stayed unmatched. CDR1 and CDR2 from the germline V gene are LNHNV and YYDKDF (reference sequence).

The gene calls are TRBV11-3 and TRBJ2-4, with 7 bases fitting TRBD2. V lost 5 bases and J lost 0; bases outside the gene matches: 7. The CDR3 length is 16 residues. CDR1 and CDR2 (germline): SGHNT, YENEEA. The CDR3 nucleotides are TGTGCCAGCAGCCCTCGCCTAGCGGAAGCCAAAAACATTCAGTACTTC. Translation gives CASSPRLAEAKNIQYF.